This T cell receptor beta chain derives from a study of Tregs in tolerant kidney transplant recipients. Unstimulated regulatory T cells (CD4+CD25+CD127-), CD4+CD25- non-regulatory cells, CD4 and CD8 cells were FACS-sorted from thawed PBMCs. For this clone: Its antigen is currently unknown.

Some clones are missing from TCRdb's copy, which holds only in-frame ones; the method was immunoSEQ multiplex PCR. The sample lists 110,000 or so clones; roughly nine tenths were seen once. Study outcomes and limitations: Tregs expanded with activated donor B cells seemed most donor-specific. Validation in larger populations is needed because few patients were studied.

V was trimmed by 7 bases and J by 1 base, leaving 10 bases between them. Germline loops: CDR1 SNHLY, CDR2 FYNNEI. The CDR3 is 13 residues long. Sample: CD4+ T cells from blood. The source is a human donor in good health. The chain combines TRBV2 with TRBJ1-1, with no clear D. The CDR3 bases are TGTGCCAGCACCGAGCTCGGGAACACTGAAGCTTTCTTT. Protein: CASTELGNTEAFF.